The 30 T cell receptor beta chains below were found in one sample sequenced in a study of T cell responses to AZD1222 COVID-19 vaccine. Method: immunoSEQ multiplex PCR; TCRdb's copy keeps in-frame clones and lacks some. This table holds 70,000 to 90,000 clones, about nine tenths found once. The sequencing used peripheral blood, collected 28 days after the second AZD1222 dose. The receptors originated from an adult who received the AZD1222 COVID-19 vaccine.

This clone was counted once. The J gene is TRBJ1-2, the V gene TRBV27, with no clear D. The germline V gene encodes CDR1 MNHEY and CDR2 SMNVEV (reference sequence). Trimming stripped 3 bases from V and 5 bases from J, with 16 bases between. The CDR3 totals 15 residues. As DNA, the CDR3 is TGTGCCAGCAGTTTGAGGGAGGGATTCCGATATGGCTACACCTTC. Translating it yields CASSLREGFRYGYTF.

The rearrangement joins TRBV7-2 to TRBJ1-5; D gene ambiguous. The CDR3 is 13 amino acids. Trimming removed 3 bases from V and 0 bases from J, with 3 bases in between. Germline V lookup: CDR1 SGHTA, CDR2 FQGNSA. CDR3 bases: TGTGCCAGCAGCTTCGATAGCAATCAGCCCCAGCATTTT. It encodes CASSFDSNQPQHF.

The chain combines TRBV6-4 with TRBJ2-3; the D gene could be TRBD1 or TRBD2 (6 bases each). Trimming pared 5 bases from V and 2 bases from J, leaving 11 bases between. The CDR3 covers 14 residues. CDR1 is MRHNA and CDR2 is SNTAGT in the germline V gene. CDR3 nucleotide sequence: TGTGCCAGCAGTCCGGGGGCCCACACAGATACGCAGTATTTT. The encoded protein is CASSPGAHTDTQYF.

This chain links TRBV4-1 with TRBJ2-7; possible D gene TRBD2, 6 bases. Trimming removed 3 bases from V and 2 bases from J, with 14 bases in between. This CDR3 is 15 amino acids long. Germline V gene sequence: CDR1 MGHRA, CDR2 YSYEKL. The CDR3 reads CASSQATGVAYEQYF. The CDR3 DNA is TGCGCCAGCAGCCAGGCGACGGGGGTAGCCTACGAGCAGTACTTC.

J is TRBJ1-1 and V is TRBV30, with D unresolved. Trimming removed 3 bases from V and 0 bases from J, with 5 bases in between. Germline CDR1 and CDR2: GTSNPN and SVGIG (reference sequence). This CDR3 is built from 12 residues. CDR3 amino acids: CAWSSMNTEAFF. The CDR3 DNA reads TGTGCCTGGAGCTCTATGAACACTGAAGCTTTCTTT. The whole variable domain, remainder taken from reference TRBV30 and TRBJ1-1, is SQTIHQWPATLVQPVGSPLSLECTVEGTSNPNLYWYRQAAGRGLQLLFYSVGIGQISSEVPQNLSASRPQDRQFILSSKKLLLSDSGFYLCAWSSMNTEAFFGQGTRLTVV.

For the CDR3, the DNA is TGTGCCAGCACCACCTTACCCGGACAGGGGGACCTTCGGACTAGCGGGGAGGGCAATGAGCAGTTCTTC. Its translation: CASTTLPGQGDLRTSGEGNEQFF. This rearrangement joins TRBV7-9 to TRBJ2-1; 12 nucleotides align to TRBD2. The CDR3 runs to 23 residues. Germline V gives CDR1 SEHNR, CDR2 FQNEAQ (reference sequence). Trimming removed 7 bases from V and 6 bases from J; junction bases left unmatched: 31. The full variable domain, with the rest looked up from reference TRBV7-9 and TRBJ2-1, is DTGVSQNPRHKITKRGQNVTFRCDPISEHNRLYWYRQTLGQGPEFLTYFQNEAQLEKSRLLSDRFSAERPKGSFSTLEIQRTEQGDSAMYLCASTTLPGQGDLRTSGEGNEQFFGPGTRLTVL.

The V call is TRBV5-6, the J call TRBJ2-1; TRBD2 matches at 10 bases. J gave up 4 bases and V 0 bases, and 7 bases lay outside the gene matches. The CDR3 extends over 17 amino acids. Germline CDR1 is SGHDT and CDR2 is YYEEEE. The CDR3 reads CASSLDVAGGPYNEQFF. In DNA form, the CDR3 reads TGTGCCAGCAGCTTGGATGTAGCGGGGGGACCATACAATGAGCAGTTCTTC.

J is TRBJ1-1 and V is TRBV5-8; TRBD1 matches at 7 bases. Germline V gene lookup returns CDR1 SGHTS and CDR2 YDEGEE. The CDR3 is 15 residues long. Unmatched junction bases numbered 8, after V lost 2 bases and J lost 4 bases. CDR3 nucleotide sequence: TGTGCCAGCAGCTTAGATACAGGGGACTTCACTGAAGCTTTCTTT. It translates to CASSLDTGDFTEAFF.

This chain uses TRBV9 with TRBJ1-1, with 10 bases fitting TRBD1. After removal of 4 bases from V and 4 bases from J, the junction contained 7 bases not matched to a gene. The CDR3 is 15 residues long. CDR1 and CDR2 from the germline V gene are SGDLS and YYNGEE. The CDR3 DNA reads TGTGCCAGCAGCTACTCCGGACAGGGGGGCACTGAAGCTTTCTTT. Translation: CASSYSGQGGTEAFF. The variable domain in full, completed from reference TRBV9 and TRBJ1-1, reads DSGVTQTPKHLITATGQRVTLRCSPRSGDLSVYWYQQSLDQGLQFLIQYYNGEERAKGNILERFSAQQFPDLHSELNLSSLELGDSALYFCASSYSGQGGTEAFFGQGTRLTVV.

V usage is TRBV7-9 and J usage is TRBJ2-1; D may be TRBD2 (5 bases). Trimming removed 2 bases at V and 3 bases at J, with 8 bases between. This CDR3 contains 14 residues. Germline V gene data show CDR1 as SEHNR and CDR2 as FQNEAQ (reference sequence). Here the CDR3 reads CASSLTGNYNEQFF. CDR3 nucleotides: TGTGCCAGCAGCTTAACGGGGAACTACAATGAGCAGTTCTTC. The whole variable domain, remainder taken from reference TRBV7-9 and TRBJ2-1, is DTGVSQNPRHKITKRGQNVTFRCDPISEHNRLYWYRQTLGQGPEFLTYFQNEAQLEKSRLLSDRFSAERPKGSFSTLEIQRTEQGDSAMYLCASSLTGNYNEQFFGPGTRLTVL.

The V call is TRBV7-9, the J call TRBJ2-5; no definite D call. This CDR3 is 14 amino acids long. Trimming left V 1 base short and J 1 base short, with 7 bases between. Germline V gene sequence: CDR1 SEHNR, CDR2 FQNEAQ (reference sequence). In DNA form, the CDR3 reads TGTGCCAGCAGCTTAGACGACTTCCAAGAGACCCAGTACTTC. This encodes CASSLDDFQETQYF.

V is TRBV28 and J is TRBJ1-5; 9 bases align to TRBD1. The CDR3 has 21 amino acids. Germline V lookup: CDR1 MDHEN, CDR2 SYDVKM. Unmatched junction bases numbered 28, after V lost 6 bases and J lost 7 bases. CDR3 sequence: CASSHRARPRPRTGAGQPQHF. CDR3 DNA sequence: TGTGCCAGCAGCCACCGGGCGCGTCCTCGACCTAGGACAGGGGCAGGACAGCCCCAGCATTTT. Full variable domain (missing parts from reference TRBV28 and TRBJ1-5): DVKVTQSSRYLVKRTGEKVFLECVQDMDHENMFWYRQDPGLGLRLIYFSYDVKMKEKGDIPEGYSVSREKKERFSLILESASTNQTSMYLCASSHRARPRPRTGAGQPQHFGDGTRLSIL.

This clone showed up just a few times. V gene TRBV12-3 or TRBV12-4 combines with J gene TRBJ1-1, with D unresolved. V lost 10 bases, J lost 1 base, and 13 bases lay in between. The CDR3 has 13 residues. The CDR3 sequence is CANSIDGNTEAFF. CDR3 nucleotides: TGTGCCAACTCTATCGACGGGAACACTGAAGCTTTCTTT.

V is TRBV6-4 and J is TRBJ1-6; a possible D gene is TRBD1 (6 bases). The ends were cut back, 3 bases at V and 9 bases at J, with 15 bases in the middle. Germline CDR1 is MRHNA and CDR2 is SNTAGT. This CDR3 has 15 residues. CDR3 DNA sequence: TGTGCCAGCAGTGATATCGCCAGGGGAGGTTCACCCCTCCACTTT. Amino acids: CASSDIARGGSPLHF.

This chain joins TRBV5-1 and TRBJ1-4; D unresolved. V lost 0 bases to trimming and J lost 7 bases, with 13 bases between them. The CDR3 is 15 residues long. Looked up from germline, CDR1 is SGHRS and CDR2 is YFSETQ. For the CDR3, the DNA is TGCGCCAGCAGCTTGGCCGGTGGAACTTCTGAAAAACTGTTTTTT. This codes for CASSLAGGTSEKLFF. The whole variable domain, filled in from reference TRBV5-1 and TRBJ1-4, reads KAGVTQTPRYLIKTRGQQVTLSCSPISGHRSVSWYQQTPGQGLQFLFEYFSETQRNKGNFPGRFSGRQFSNSRSEMNVSTLELGDSALYLCASSLAGGTSEKLFFGSGTQLSVL.

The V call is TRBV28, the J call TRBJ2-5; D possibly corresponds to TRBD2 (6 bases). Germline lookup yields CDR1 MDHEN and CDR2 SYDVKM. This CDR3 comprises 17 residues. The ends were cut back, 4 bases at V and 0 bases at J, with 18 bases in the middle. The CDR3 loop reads CASSSPPGRGYQETQYF. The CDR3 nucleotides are TGTGCCAGCAGTTCCCCCCCGGGACGGGGGTACCAAGAGACCCAGTACTTC.

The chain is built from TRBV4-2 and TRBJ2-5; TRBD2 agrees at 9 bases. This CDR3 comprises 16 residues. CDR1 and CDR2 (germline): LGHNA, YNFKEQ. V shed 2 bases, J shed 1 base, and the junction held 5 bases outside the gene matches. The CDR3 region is CASSQPVAGAQETQYF. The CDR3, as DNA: TGTGCCAGCAGCCAACCTGTAGCGGGGGCCCAAGAGACCCAGTACTTC.

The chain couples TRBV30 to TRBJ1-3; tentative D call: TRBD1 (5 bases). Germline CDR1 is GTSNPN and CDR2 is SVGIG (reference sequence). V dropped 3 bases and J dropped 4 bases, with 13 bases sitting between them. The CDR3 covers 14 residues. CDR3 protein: CAWRGRGVGNTIYF. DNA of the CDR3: TGTGCCTGGAGAGGTAGAGGGGTAGGAAACACCATATATTTT.

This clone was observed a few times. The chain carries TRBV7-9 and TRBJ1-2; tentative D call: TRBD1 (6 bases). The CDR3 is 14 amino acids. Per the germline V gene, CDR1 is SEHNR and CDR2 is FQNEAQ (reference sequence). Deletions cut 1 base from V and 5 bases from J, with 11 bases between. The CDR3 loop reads CASSLGGLWYGYTF. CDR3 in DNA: TGTGCCAGCAGCTTAGGGGGGCTGTGGTATGGCTACACCTTC.

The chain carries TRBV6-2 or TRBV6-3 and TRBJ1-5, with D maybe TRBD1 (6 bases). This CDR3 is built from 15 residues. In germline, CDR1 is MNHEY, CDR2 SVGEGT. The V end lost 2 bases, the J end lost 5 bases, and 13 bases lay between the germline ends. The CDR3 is CASSYIQGMHQPQHF. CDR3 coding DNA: TGTGCCAGCAGTTACATACAGGGTATGCATCAGCCCCAGCATTTT.

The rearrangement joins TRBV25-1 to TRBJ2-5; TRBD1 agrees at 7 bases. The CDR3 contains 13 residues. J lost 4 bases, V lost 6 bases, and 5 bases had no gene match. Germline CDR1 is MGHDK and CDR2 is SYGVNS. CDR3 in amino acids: CASSKQGSETQYF. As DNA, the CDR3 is TGTGCCAGCAGCAAACAGGGGTCAGAGACCCAGTACTTC.

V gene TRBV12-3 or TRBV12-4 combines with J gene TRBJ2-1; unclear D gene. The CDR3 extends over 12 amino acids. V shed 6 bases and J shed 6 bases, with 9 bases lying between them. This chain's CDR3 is CASSRATNEQFF. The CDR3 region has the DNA TGTGCCAGCAGCCGGGCCACCAATGAGCAGTTCTTC.

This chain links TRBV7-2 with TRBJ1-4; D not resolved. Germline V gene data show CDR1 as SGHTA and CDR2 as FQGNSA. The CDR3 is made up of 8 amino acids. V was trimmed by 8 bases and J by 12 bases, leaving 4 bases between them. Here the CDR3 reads CASVELFF. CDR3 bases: TGTGCCAGCGTAGAACTGTTTTTT.

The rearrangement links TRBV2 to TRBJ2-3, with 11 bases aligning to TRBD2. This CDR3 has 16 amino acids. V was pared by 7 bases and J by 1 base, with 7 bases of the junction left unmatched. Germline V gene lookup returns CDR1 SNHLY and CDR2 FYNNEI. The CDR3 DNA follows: TGTGCCAGCATCCTTGAACTAGCGGGGGGCACAGATACGCAGTATTTT. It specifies CASILELAGGTDTQYF.

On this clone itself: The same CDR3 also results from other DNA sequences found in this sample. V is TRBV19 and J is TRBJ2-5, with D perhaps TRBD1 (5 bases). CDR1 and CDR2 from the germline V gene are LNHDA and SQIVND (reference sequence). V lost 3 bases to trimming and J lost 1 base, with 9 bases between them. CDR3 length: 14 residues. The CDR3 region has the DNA TGTGCCAGTAGTATTAATAGGGGCCAAGAGACCCAGTACTTC. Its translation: CASSINRGQETQYF.

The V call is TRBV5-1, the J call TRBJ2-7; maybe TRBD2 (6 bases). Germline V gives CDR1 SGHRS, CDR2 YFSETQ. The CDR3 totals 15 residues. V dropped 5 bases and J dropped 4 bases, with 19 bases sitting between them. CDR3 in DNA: TGCGCCAGCAGAATGGAGGGCGGCGGCGGGTACGAGCAGTACTTC. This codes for CASRMEGGGGYEQYF.

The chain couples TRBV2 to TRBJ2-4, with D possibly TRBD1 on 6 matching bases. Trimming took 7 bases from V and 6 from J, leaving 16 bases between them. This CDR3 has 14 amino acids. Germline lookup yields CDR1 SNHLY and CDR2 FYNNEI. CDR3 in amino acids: CASTPGLGGNIQYF. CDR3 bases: TGTGCCAGCACCCCAGGGCTAGGGGGAAACATTCAGTACTTC.

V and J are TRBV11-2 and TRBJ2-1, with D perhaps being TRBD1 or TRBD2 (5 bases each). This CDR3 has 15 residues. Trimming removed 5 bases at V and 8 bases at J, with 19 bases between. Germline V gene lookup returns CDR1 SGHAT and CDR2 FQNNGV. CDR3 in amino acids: CASSAPGLLQDEQFF. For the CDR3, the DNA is TGTGCCAGCAGCGCACCGGGATTGCTACAGGATGAGCAGTTCTTC.

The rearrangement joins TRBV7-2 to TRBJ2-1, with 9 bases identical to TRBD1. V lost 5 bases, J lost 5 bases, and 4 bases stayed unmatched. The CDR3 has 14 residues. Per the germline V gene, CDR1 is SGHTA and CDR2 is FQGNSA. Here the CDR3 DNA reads TGTGCCAGCAGCCCTGGGACAGGGAACAATGAGCAGTTCTTC. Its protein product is CASSPGTGNNEQFF.

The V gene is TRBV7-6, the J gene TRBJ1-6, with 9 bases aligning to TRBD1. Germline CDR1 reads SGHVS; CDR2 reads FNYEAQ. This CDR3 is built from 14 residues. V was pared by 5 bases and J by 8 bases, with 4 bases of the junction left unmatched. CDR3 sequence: CASSHRDRDSPLHF. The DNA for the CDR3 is TGTGCCAGCAGCCACCGGGACAGGGATTCACCCCTCCACTTT.